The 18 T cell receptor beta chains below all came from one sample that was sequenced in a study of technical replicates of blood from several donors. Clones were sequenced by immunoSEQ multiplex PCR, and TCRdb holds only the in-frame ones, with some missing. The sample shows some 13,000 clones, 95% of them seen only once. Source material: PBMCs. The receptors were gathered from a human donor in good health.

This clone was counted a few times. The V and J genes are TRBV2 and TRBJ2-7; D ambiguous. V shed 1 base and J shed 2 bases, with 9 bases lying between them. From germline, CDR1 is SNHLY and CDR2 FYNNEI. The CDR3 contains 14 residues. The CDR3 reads CASSEGTIPYEQYF. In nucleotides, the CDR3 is TGTGCCAGCAGTGAAGGAACTATCCCCTACGAGCAGTACTTC.

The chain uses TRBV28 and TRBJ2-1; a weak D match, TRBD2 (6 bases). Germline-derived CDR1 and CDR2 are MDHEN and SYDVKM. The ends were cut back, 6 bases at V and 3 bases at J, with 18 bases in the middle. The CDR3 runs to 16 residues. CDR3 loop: CASSLAWRAIYNEQFF. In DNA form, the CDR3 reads TGTGCCAGCAGCCTAGCGTGGAGGGCTATCTACAATGAGCAGTTCTTC.

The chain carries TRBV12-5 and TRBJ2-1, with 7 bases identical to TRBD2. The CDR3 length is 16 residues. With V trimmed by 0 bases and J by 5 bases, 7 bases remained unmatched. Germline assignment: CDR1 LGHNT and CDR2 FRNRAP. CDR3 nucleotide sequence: TGTGCTAGTGGTTTGGTACTGGCGGGAGTTCACAATGAGCAGTTCTTC. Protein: CASGLVLAGVHNEQFF.

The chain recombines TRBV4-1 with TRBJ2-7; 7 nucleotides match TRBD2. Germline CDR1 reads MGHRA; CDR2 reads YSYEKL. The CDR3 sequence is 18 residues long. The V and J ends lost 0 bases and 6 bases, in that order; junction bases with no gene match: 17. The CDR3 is CASSQDALVYGRNSEQYF. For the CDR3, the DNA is TGCGCCAGCAGCCAAGATGCCCTCGTCTACGGGAGGAATTCCGAGCAGTACTTC.

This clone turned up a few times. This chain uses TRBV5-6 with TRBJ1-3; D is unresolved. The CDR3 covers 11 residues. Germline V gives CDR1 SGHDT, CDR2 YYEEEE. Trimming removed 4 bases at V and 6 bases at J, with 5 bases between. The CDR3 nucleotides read TGTGCCAGCAGCCTTTTAAACACCATATATTTT. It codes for CASSLLNTIYF.

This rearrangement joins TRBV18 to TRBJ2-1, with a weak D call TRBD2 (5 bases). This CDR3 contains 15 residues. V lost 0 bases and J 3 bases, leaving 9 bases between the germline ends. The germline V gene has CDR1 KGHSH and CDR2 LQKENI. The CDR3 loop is CASSPPSGFYNEQFF. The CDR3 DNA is TGTGCCAGCTCACCACCAAGCGGTTTCTACAATGAGCAGTTCTTC.

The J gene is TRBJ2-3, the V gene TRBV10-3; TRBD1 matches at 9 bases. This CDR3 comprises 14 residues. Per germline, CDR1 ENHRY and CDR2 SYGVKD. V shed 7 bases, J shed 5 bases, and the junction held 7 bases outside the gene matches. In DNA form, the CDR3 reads TGTGCCATCAACGCCGGACAGGGGCAAGATACGCAGTATTTT. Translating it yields CAINAGQGQDTQYF.

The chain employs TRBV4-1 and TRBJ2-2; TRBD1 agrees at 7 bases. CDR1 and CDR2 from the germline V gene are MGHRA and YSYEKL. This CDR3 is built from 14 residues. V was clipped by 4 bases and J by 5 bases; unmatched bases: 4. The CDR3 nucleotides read TGCGCCAGCAGCCCGGACAGGACAACCGGGGAGCTGTTTTTT. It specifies CASSPDRTTGELFF.

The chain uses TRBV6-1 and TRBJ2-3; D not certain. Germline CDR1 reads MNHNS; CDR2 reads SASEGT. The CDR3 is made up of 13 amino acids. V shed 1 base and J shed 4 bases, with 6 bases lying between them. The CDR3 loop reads CASSEGAADTQYF. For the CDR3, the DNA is TGTGCCAGCAGTGAAGGGGCTGCAGATACGCAGTATTTT.

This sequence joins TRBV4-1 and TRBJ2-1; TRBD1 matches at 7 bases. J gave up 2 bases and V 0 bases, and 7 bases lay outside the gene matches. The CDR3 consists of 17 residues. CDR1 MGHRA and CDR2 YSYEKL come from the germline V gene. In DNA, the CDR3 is TGCGCCAGCAGCCAAGAGGGTTCAGGGGGTCCCTACAATGAGCAGTTCTTC. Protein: CASSQEGSGGPYNEQFF.

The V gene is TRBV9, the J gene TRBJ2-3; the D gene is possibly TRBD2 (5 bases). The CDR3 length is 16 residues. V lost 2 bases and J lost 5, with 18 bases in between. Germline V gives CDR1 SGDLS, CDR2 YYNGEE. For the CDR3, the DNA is TGTGCCAGCAGCGTGATGGCGGGCCCGGGTTTAGATACGCAGTATTTT. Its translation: CASSVMAGPGLDTQYF.

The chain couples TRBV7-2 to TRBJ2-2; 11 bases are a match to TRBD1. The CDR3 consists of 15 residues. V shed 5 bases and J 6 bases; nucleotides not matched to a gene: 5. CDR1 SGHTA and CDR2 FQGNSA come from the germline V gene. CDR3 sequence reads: CASSHRTGGPGELFF. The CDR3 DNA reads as TGTGCCAGCAGCCACCGGACAGGGGGCCCCGGGGAGCTGTTTTTT.

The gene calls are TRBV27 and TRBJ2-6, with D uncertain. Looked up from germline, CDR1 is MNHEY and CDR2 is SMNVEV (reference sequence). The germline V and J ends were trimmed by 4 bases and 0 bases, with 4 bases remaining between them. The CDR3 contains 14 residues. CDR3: CASSSSSGANVLTF. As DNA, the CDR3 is TGTGCCAGCAGTTCCAGCTCTGGGGCCAACGTCCTGACTTTC.

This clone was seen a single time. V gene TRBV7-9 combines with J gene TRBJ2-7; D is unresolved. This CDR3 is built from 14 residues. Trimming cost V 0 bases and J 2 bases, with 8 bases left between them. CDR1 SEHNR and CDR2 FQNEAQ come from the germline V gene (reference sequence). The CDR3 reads CASSLAQATYEQYF. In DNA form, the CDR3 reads TGTGCCAGCAGCTTAGCTCAGGCTACCTACGAGCAGTACTTC.

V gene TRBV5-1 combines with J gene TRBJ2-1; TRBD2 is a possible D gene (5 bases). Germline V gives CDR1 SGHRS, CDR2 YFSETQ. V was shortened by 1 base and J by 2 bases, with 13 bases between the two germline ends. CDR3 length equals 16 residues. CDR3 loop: CASSLSVLATYNEQFF. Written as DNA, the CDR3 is TGCGCCAGCAGCTTGTCTGTCCTAGCTACCTACAATGAGCAGTTCTTC.

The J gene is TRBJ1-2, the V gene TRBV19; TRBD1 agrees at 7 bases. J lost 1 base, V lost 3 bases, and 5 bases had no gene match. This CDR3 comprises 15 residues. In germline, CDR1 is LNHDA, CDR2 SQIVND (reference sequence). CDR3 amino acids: CASSISRQGNYGYTF. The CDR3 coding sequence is TGTGCCAGTAGTATCTCGCGACAGGGTAACTATGGCTACACCTTC.

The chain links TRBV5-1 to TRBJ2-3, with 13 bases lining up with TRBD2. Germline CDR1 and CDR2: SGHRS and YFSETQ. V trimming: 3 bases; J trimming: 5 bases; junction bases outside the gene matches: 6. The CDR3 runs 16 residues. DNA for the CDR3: TGCGCCAGCAGCTCTGGACTAGCGGGAGCAATAGATACGCAGTATTTT. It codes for CASSSGLAGAIDTQYF.

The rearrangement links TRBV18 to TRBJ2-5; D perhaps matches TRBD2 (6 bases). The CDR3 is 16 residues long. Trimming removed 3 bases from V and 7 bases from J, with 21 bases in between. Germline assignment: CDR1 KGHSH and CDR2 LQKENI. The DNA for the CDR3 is TGTGCCAGCTCACCGCTCCCGTCTGGGGAGGTATGGACCCAGTACTTC. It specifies CASSPLPSGEVWTQYF.